This TCR beta chain stems from a study of blood T cell repertoires in COVID-19. Across the whole study: Researchers got acute and convalescent COVID-19 samples from the United States, Italy and Spain. Sources were T cells, B-cell-depleted T cells, or PBMCs; the material itself was cDNA or gDNA.

The CDR3 length is 13 residues. Between the trimmed V and J ends, which lost 6 bases and 1 base, there was a span of 10 bases. The germline V gene encodes CDR1 MNHEY and CDR2 SMNVEV (reference sequence). Authors' analysis steps: For nucleated cells, counts were estimated from reference gene primer amplification. Data came from immunoSEQ multiplex PCR; TCRdb stores just in-frame clones and leaves some out. The V and J calls and clone size come from that table; D and trimming were worked out from the DNA. The profile covers some 8,000 clones, with around 79% appearing a single time and around a sixth taken by the ten largest.

This sequence originates from a human donor in a cohort sampled during active COVID-19. The chain recombines TRBV27 with TRBJ2-7; D call uncertain. The material sequenced was peripheral blood. CDR3 in DNA: TGTGCCAGCAGGTCTTTCCTATCCTACGAGCAGTACTTC. Translated, it gives CASRSFLSYEQYF.